One and the same sample provided the 18 T cell receptor beta chains below, sequenced in a study of prognosis after radiotherapy for stage I lung cancer. Genomic DNA was the source, and TCR beta CDR3 was amplified from it by two-round multiplex PCR. Round-one PCR had primers specific to each TRBV and TRBJ gene. TCRdb ran MiXCR on the multiplex PCR reads and lists one entry per CDR3 protein. This sample carries about 51,000 distinct CDR3 sequences, less than 35% of them seen once, and the ten largest clones take 8% to 9.5%. Here the sequenced sample was PBMCs, taken before or after stereotactic body radiation therapy (not recorded which). Receptor source: a donor aged 50 or older with non-small cell lung cancer.

This clonotype occurred many times. This chain joins TRBV7-2 and TRBJ2-7; weak D call: TRBD1 (6 bases). This CDR3 comprises 16 residues. CDR1 SGHTA and CDR2 FQGNSA come from the germline V gene. Between the trimmed V and J ends, which lost 2 bases and 5 bases, there was a span of 19 bases. The CDR3 DNA sequence: TGTGCCAGCAGCTTAAACCCCTCAGGGGCAGGTAACGAGCAGTACTTC. Amino acid sequence: CASSLNPSGAGNEQYF.

This clonotype was detected many times. The gene calls are TRBV5-1 and TRBJ2-1; 9 bases map to TRBD2. Germline V CDR1 and CDR2: SGHRS, YFSETQ. The CDR3 runs 20 residues. Trimming at V came to 3 bases and at J to 3 bases, leaving 19 bases not matched to a gene. CDR3 DNA: TGCGCCAGCAGCTACCGCGGGCAGAGCCTTAGCGGGGGAGGCTACAATGAGCAGTTCTTC. It is translated as CASSYRGQSLSGGGYNEQFF.

Concerning this clonotype itself: A much larger clone lies a single base off, so this may be a read error. This sequence joins TRBV7-2 and TRBJ2-5; D possibly corresponds to TRBD2 (5 bases). Trimming removed 7 bases from V and 4 bases from J, with 16 bases in between. This CDR3 is 14 amino acids long. CDR1 and CDR2 from the germline V gene are SGHTA and FQGNSA. As DNA, the CDR3 is TGTGCCAGCATCCGTGTGGGGAGAATAGAGACCCAGTACTTC. Its translation is CASIRVGRIETQYF.

The chain couples TRBV27 to TRBJ2-7; 9 bases agree with TRBD2. V lost 6 bases, J lost 6 bases, and 9 bases stayed unmatched. Germline V gene data show CDR1 as MNHEY and CDR2 as SMNVEV (reference sequence). The CDR3 is made up of 14 amino acids. CDR3 in DNA: TGTGCCAGCAGAGCCTTAGCGGGAGATCTCGAGCAGTACTTC. This encodes CASRALAGDLEQYF.

The sample holds a few counts of this clonotype. A read error is possible here, since a much larger clone lies one base away. The CDR3 does not end in the conserved phenylalanine or tryptophan, so this is likely a read error. It is unclear where the CDR3 begins or ends on the DNA, so no DNA is shown, and the CDR3 is as TCRdb lists it. V gene TRBV6-9 combines with J gene TRBJ2-1; TRBD2, the D gene given by the table, was not confirmed from the DNA. The CDR3 length equals 13 residues, ends included. The germline V gene encodes CDR1 MNHGY and CDR2 SVAAGI. CDR3 in amino acids: CAGSSYPTSGAGV.

This clonotype was recorded at least ten times. The gene calls are TRBV5-4 and TRBJ1-2; 7 bases agree with TRBD1. The CDR3 extends over 15 amino acids. Losses at the gene ends were 0 bases for V and 8 bases for J; bases not matched to a gene: 10. CDR1 is SGHNT and CDR2 is YYREEE in the germline V gene (reference sequence). The CDR3 coding sequence is TGTGCCAGCAGCTTGGGATCAGGGGGTCCCAGGGGCTACACCTTC. This codes for CASSLGSGGPRGYTF.

V usage is TRBV28 and J usage is TRBJ2-1; 8 positions agree with TRBD1. The germline V gene encodes CDR1 MDHEN and CDR2 SYDVKM. With 8 bases clipped from V and 7 bases from J, the junction kept 7 bases outside the gene matches. This CDR3 is 13 amino acids long. The CDR3 DNA is TGTGCCAGCCAACAGGGGGGATCGAATGAGCAGTTCTTC. As protein: CASQQGGSNEQFF. Full variable domain (rest looked up from reference TRBV28 and TRBJ2-1): DVKVTQSSRYLVKRTGEKVFLECVQDMDHENMFWYRQDPGLGLRLIYFSYDVKMKEKGDIPEGYSVSREKKERFSLILESASTNQTSMYLCASQQGGSNEQFFGPGTRLTVL.

With respect to this clonotype: Possible read error: a much larger clone is one base away. The CDR3 coding sequence is TGTGCCAGCAGCGTTGAGGGGAGAACAGATACGCAGTATTTT. It yields the protein CASSVEGRTDTQYF. The genes are TRBV9 and TRBJ2-3; possibly TRBD1 or TRBD2 for D (5 bases each). This CDR3 spans 14 amino acids. V shed 2 bases and J shed 3 bases, with 10 bases lying between them. Germline V lookup: CDR1 SGDLS, CDR2 YYNGEE.

There are many counts of this clonotype. The gene calls are TRBV11-2 and TRBJ2-3; 9 bases line up with TRBD1. The CDR3 runs 17 residues. Trimming cost V 4 bases and J 6 bases; bases outside gene matches: 14. The germline gives CDR1 SGHAT, CDR2 FQNNGV. CDR3 sequence: CASSSHLWDREGDTQYF. The CDR3 nucleotides read TGTGCCAGCAGCTCGCATCTCTGGGACAGGGAGGGGGATACGCAGTATTTT.

J is TRBJ1-5 and V is TRBV19, with 9 bases fitting TRBD1. The V gene's germline CDR1 is LNHDA and CDR2 SQIVND (reference sequence). V shed 4 bases and J 0 bases; nucleotides not matched to a gene: 10. The CDR3 runs 18 residues. The CDR3 spells CASSNGDRALFSNQPQHF. The CDR3 region has the DNA TGTGCCAGTAGTAACGGGGACAGGGCACTCTTTAGCAATCAGCCCCAGCATTTT.

This clonotype was detected many times. This chain uses TRBV12-3 or TRBV12-4 with TRBJ1-4; D possibly corresponds to TRBD1 (5 bases). The CDR3 loop spans 12 amino acids. V dropped 5 bases and J dropped 8 bases, with 9 bases sitting between them. The CDR3 bases are TGTGCCAGCAGTCTCAGGGAGGAAAAACTGTTTTTT. This sequence encodes CASSLREEKLFF.

This clonotype was counted only a few times. The chain couples TRBV5-4 to TRBJ2-6; 8 positions match TRBD1. The V gene's germline CDR1 is SGHNT and CDR2 YYREEE (reference sequence). The CDR3 consists of 17 residues. Trimming at V came to 4 bases and at J to 4 bases, leaving 10 bases not matched to a gene. In nucleotides, the CDR3 is TGTGCCAGCAGCGGAATGGACAGGGAGCTGGGGGCCAACGTCCTGACTTTC. Encoded protein: CASSGMDRELGANVLTF.

This clonotype was seen many times. V and J are TRBV6-1 and TRBJ2-7; weak D call: TRBD2 (6 bases). Trimming left V 8 bases short and J 7 bases short, with 12 bases between. This CDR3 has 11 residues. The germline V gene has CDR1 MNHNS and CDR2 SASEGT. DNA for the CDR3: TGTGCCAGCCTTGGAGGGCGAGAGCAGTACTTC. Translation gives CASLGGREQYF.

This clonotype has just a few counts. A much bigger clone sits one base away, suggesting this may be a read error. The V and J genes are TRBV7-3 and TRBJ2-5; D possibly uses TRBD1 or TRBD2 (7 bases each). Germline-derived CDR1 and CDR2 are SGHTA and FQGTGA. The CDR3 is 13 amino acids. Trimming removed 5 bases at V and 5 bases at J, with 12 bases between. CDR3 DNA: TGTGCCAGCAGCACCCAGGGGGGGGAGACCCAGTACTTC. As protein: CASSTQGGETQYF.

About this clonotype: With a much larger clone just one base away, this may be a read error. The V call is TRBV6-2 or TRBV6-3, the J call TRBJ1-1; D call uncertain. The CDR3 is 15 residues long. Germline CDR1 reads MNHEY; CDR2 reads SVGEGT. The ends were cut back, 3 bases at V and 3 bases at J, with 14 bases in the middle. Here the CDR3 DNA reads TGTGCCAGCAGTTATCTCATGGGTGGCGACACTGAAGCTTTCTTT. Translating gives CASSYLMGGDTEAFF.

This clonotype was seen repeatedly, ten times or more. The DNA of the CDR3 is TGTGCCAGCAGTATACAGCCGACCTCCGGCGAGCAGTACTTC. It is translated as CASSIQPTSGEQYF. The chain joins TRBV7-2 to TRBJ2-7, with D unclear. CDR3 length: 14 residues. Per the germline V gene, CDR1 is SGHTA and CDR2 is FQGNSA. Trimming took 6 bases from V and 6 from J, leaving 18 bases between them.

This clonotype has a count of ten or more. The V call is TRBV6-1, the J call TRBJ2-7; D uncertain. Trimming took off 6 bases at V and 5 bases at J, with 11 bases between the two ends. Germline CDR1 and CDR2: MNHNS and SASEGT. The CDR3 is 12 residues long. CDR3 loop: CASSSLWNEQYF. The CDR3, as DNA: TGTGCCAGCAGCTCCCTTTGGAACGAGCAGTACTTC.

In this sample, this clonotype turned up a few times. This may arise from a read error, as a much more abundant clone is one base away. V gene TRBV20-1 combines with J gene TRBJ2-5; D perhaps matches TRBD2 (5 bases). Germline CDR1 DFQATT, CDR2 SNEGSKA (reference sequence). The germline V and J ends were trimmed by 8 bases and 4 bases, with 17 bases remaining between them. CDR3 length: 13 amino acids. DNA of the CDR3: TGCAGTCCGAGGTCGGGATGGGGAGAGACCCAGTACTTC. Encoded protein: CSPRSGWGETQYF.